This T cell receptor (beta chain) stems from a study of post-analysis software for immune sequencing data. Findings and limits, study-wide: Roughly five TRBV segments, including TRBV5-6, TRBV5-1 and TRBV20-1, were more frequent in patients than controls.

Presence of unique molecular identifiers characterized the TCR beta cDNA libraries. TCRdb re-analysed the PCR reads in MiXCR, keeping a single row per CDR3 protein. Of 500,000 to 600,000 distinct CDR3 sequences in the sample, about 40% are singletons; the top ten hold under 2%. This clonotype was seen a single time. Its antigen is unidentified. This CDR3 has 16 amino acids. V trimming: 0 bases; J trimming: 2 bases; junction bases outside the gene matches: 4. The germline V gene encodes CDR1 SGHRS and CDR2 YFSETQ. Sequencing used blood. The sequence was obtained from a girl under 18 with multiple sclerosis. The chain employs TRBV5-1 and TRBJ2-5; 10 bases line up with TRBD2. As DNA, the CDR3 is TGCGCCAGCAGCTTGGGTGGACTAGCGGCTCAAGAGACCCAGTACTTC. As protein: CASSLGGLAAQETQYF.